These T cell receptor beta chains were read from a single sample in a study of blood T cell repertoires in COVID-19. The data were produced by immunoSEQ multiplex PCR, yet TCRdb's version contains in-frame clones alone and is incomplete. The sample contains 200,000 to 250,000 clones, about 82% of which appear only once. The sample taken for sequencing was peripheral blood. Receptors originate from an elderly woman with COVID-19, enrolled during active disease. CDR3s include the opening cysteine and the closing phenylalanine or tryptophan.

v_gene	j_gene	CDR3aa
TRBV11-1	TRBJ2-3	CASSLGRKDTQYF
TRBV5-4	TRBJ2-5	CASSFPAGETQYF
TRBV19	TRBJ2-3	CASSIRHRTSTDTQYF
TRBV6-5	TRBJ1-1	CASSYSAGLGAEAFF
TRBV9	TRBJ2-5	CASSVGSGGAQETQYF
TRBV10-2	TRBJ1-5	CASSESIWGGSQPQHF
TRBV9	TRBJ1-1	CASSELNRNTEAFF
TRBV19	TRBJ1-1	CASSSPAGESTEAFF
TRBV2	TRBJ2-1	CASSESLAGSRQFF
TRBV6-1	TRBJ1-2	CASSHSRGVYGYTF
TRBV10-2	TRBJ1-3	CASTWTGGGGNTIYF
TRBV2	TRBJ2-2	CASSESSGVAGELFF
TRBV11-2	TRBJ1-2	CASEPTRGIGYGYTF
TRBV18	TRBJ2-1	CASSPPGTSTLGNEQFF
TRBV11-3	TRBJ2-3	CASSSTGTRTDTQYF
TRBV12-3/TRBV12-4	TRBJ2-7	CASSSPGTGQYF
TRBV7-2	TRBJ2-3	CASSLGQYTDTQYF
TRBV18	TRBJ1-1	CASSPPRAEEAFF
TRBV11-3	TRBJ2-3	CASSLTPAGGGTDTQYF
TRBV9	TRBJ2-1	CASSELGDYNEQFF
TRBV5-1	TRBJ1-2	CASYGTGSHYGYTF
TRBV18	TRBJ2-3	CASSPALAPPGSTDTQYF
TRBV6-5	TRBJ1-4	CASSYSARGVEKLFF
TRBV18	TRBJ1-5	CASSPPGQINQPQHF
TRBV6-1	TRBJ1-1	CASSEVMTGVRYTEAFF
TRBV5-8	TRBJ1-2	CASSSGQGNYGYTF
TRBV3-1/TRBV3-2	TRBJ1-5	CASSQDISDNQPQHF
TRBV2	TRBJ2-5	CASSRDSQETQYF
TRBV6-5	TRBJ2-3	CASTGGNTDTQYF
TRBV7-2	TRBJ2-5	CASSGTSGLQETQYF
TRBV5-5	TRBJ1-2	CASSLATGEEGYTF
TRBV3-1/TRBV3-2	TRBJ2-5	CASTAQGETQYF
TRBV20-1	TRBJ2-7	CSASPQGGRWEQYF
TRBV7-2	TRBJ2-3	CASSGGGAGTDTQYF
TRBV19	TRBJ1-5	CASSILGQSNQPQHF